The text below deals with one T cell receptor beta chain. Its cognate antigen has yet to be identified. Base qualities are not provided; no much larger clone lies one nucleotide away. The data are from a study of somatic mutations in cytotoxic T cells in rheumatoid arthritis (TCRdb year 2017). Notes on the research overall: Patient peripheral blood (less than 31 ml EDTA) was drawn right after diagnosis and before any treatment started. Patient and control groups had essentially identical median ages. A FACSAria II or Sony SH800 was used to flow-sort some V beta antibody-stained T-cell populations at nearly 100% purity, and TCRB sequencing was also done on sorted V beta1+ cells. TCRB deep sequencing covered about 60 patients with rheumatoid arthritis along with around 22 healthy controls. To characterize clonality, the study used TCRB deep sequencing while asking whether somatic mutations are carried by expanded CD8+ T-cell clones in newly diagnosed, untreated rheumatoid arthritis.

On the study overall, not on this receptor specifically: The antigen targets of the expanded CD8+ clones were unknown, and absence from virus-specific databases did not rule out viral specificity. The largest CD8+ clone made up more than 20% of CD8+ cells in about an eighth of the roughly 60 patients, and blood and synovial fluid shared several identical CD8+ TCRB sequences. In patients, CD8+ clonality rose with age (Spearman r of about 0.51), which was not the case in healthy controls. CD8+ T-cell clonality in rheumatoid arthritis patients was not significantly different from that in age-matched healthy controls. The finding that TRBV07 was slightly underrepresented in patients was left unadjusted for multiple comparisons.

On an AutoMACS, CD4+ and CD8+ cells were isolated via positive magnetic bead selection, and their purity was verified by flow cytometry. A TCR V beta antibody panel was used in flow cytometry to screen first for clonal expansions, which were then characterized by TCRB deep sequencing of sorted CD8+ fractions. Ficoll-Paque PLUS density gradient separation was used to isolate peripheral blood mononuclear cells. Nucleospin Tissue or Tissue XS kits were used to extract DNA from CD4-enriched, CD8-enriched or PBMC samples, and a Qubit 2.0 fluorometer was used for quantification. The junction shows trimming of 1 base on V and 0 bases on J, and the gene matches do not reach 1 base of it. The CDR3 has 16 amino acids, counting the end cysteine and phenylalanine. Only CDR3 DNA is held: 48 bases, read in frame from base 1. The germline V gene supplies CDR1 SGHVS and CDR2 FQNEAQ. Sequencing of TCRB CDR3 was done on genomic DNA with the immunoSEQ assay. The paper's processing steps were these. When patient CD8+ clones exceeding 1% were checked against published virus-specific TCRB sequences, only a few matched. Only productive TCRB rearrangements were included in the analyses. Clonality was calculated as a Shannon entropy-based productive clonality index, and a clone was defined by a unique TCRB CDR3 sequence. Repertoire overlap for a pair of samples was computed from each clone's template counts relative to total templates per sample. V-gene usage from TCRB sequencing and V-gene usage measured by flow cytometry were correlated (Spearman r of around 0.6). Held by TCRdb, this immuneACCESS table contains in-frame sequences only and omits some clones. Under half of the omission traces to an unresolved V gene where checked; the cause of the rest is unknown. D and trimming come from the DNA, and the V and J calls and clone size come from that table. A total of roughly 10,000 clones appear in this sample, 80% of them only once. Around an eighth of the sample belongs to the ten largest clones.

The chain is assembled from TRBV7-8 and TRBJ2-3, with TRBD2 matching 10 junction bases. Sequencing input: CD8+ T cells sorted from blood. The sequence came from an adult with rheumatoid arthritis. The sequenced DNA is TGTGCCAGCAGCTTAGTAGCGGGGGGAAGCACAGATACGCAGTATTTT. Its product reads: CASSLVAGGSTDTQYF.